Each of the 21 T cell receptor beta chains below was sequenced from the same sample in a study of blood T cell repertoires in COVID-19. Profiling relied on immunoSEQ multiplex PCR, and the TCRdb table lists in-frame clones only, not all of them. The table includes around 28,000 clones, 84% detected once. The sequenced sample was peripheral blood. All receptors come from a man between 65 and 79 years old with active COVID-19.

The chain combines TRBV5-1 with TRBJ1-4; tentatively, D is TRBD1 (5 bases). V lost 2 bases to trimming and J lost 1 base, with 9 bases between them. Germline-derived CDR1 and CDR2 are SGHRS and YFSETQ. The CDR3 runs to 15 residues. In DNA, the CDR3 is TGCGCCAGCAGCTTTGGGGCGCAAACTAATGAAAAACTGTTTTTT. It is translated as CASSFGAQTNEKLFF.

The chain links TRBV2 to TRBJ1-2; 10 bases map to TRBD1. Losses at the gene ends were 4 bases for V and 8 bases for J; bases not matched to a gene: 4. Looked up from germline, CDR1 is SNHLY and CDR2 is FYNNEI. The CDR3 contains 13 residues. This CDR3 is CASSVGQGSGYTF. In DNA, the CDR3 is TGTGCCAGCAGTGTGGGACAGGGGAGCGGCTACACCTTC.

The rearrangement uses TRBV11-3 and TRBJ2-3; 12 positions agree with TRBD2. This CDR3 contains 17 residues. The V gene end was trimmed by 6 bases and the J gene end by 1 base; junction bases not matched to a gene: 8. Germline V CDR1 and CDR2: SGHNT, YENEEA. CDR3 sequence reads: CASSLRLAGEGTDTQYF. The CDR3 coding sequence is TGTGCCAGCAGTCTCAGACTAGCGGGGGAGGGCACAGATACGCAGTATTTT.

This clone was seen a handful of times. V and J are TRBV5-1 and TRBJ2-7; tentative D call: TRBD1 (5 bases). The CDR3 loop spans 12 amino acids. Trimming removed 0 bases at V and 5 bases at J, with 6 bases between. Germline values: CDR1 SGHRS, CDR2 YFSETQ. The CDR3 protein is CASSLARDEQYF. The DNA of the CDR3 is TGCGCCAGCAGCTTGGCCAGGGACGAGCAGTACTTC.

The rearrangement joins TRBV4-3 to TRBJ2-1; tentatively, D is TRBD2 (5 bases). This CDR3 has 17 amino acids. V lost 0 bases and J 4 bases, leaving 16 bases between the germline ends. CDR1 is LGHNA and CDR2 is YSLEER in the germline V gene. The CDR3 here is CASSQDWRRRTYNEQFF. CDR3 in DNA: TGCGCCAGCAGCCAAGATTGGCGGAGGCGGACTTACAATGAGCAGTTCTTC.

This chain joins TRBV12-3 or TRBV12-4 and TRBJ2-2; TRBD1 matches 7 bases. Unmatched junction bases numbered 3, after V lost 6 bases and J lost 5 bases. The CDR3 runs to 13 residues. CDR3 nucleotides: TGTGCCAGCAGAAGACAGGGAACCGGGGAGCTGTTTTTT. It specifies CASRRQGTGELFF.

The CDR3 here is CASSARSQGNSPLHF. CDR3 coding DNA: TGTGCCAGCAGCGCCCGGTCACAGGGTAATTCACCCCTCCACTTT. The chain recombines TRBV9 with TRBJ1-6, with D possibly being TRBD1 (6 bases). Germline loops: CDR1 SGDLS, CDR2 YYNGEE. V lost 3 bases and J 6 bases, leaving 13 bases between the germline ends. The CDR3 is 15 residues long.

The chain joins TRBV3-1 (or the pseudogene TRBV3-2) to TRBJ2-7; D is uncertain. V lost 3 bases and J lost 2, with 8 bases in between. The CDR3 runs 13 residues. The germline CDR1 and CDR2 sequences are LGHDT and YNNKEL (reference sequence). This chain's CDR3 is CASSQVQPYEQYF. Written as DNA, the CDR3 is TGTGCCAGCAGCCAGGTACAGCCCTACGAGCAGTACTTC.

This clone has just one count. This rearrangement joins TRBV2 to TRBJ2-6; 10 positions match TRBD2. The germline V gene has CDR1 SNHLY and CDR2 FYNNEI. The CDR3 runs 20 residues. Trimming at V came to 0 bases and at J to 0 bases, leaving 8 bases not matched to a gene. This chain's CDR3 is CASSEAVGSGGFSGANVLTF. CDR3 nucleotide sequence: TGTGCCAGCAGTGAAGCGGTGGGTAGCGGGGGGTTCTCTGGGGCCAACGTCCTGACTTTC. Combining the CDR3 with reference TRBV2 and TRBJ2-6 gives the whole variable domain EPEVTQTPSHQVTQMGQEVILRCVPISNHLYFYWYRQILGQKVEFLVSFYNNEISEKSEIFDDQFSVERPDGSNFTLKIRSTKLEDSAMYFCASSEAVGSGGFSGANVLTFGAGSRLTVL.

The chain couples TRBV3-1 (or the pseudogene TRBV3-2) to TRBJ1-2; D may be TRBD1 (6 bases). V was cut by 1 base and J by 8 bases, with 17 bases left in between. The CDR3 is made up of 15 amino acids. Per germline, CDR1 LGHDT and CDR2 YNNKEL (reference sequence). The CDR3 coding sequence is TGTGCCAGCAGCCAAGGGGGGCGCGCATGGGAGGGCTACACCTTC. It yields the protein CASSQGGRAWEGYTF.

In DNA form, the CDR3 reads TGCAGCGTGAGTTTCTCCCCCCATGAGCAGTTCTTC. Translating gives CSVSFSPHEQFF. The gene calls are TRBV29-1 and TRBJ2-1, with D hard to call. The CDR3 consists of 12 residues. Germline V gives CDR1 SQVTM, CDR2 ANQGSEA. V shed 6 bases and J shed 8 bases, with 14 bases lying between them.

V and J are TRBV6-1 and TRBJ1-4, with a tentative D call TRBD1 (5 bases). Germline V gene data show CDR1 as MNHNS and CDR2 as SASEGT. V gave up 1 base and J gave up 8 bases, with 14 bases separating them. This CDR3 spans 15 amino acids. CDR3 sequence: CASSEGEGREEKLFF. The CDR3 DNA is TGTGCCAGCAGTGAAGGGGAGGGACGAGAGGAAAAACTGTTTTTT.

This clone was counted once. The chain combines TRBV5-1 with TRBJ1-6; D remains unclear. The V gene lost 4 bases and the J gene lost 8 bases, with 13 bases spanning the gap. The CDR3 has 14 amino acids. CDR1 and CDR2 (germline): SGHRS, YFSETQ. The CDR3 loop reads CASSPRPKDSPLHF. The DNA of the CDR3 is TGCGCCAGCAGCCCGAGGCCAAAAGATTCACCCCTCCACTTT.

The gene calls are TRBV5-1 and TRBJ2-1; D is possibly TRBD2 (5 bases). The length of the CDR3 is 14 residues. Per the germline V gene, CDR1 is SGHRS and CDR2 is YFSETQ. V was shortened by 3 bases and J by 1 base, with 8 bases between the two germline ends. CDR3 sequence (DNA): TGCGCCAGCAGCTCACCGGGATCCTACAATGAGCAGTTCTTC. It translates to CASSSPGSYNEQFF.

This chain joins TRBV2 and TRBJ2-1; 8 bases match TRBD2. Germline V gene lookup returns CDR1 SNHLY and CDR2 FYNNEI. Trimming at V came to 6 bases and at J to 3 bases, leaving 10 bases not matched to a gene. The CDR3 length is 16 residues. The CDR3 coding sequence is TGTGCCAGCAGCCCTCGGGGGGGCGCCCACTACAATGAGCAGTTCTTC. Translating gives CASSPRGGAHYNEQFF. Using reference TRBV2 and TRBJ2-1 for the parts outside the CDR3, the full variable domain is EPEVTQTPSHQVTQMGQEVILRCVPISNHLYFYWYRQILGQKVEFLVSFYNNEISEKSEIFDDQFSVERPDGSNFTLKIRSTKLEDSAMYFCASSPRGGAHYNEQFFGPGTRLTVL.

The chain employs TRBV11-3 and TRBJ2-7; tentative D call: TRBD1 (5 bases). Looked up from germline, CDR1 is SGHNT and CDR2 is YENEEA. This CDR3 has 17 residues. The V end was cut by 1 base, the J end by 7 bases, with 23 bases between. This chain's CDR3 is CASSLGPPGRRAMEQYF. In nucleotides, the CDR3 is TGTGCCAGCAGCTTAGGCCCGCCCGGACGCAGGGCCATGGAGCAGTACTTC. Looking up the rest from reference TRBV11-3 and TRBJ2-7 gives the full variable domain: EAGVVQSPRYKIIEKKQPVAFWCNPISGHNTLYWYLQNLGQGPELLIRYENEEAVDDSQLPKDRFSAERLKGVDSTLKIQPAELGDSAVYLCASSLGPPGRRAMEQYFGPGTRLTVT.

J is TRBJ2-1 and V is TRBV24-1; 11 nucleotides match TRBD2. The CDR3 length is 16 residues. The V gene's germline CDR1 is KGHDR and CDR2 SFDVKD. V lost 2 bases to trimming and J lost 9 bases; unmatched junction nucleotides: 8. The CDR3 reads CATSDSVAGGRVEQFF. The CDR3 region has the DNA TGTGCCACCAGTGATTCAGTAGCGGGGGGGCGAGTTGAGCAGTTCTTC.

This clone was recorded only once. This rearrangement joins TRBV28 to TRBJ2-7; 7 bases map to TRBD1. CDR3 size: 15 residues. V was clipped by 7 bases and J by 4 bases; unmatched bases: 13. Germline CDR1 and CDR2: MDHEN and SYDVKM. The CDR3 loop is CASNQPGQSRYEQYF. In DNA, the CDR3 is TGTGCCAGCAACCAACCGGGACAGTCTAGGTACGAGCAGTACTTC.

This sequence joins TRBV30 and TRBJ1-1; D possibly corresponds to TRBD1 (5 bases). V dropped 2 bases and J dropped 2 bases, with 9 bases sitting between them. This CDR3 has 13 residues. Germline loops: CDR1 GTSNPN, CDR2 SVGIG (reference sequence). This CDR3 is CAWSTRANTEAFF. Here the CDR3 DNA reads TGTGCCTGGAGTACCAGGGCAAACACTGAAGCTTTCTTT. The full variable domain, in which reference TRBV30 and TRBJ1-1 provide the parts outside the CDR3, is SQTIHQWPATLVQPVGSPLSLECTVEGTSNPNLYWYRQAAGRGLQLLFYSVGIGQISSEVPQNLSASRPQDRQFILSSKKLLLSDSGFYLCAWSTRANTEAFFGQGTRLTVV.

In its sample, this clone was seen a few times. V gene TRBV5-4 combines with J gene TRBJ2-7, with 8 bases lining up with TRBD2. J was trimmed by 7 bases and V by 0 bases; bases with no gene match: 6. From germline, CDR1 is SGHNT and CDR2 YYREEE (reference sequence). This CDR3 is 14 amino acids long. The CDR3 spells CASSLVSREGEQYF. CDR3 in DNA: TGTGCCAGCAGCTTGGTGTCCCGGGAGGGGGAGCAGTACTTC.

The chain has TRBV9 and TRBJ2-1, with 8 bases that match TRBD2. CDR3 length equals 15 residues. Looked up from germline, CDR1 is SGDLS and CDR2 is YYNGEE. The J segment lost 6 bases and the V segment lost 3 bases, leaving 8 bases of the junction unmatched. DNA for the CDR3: TGTGCCAGCAGCGCCGGGACTAGAGTGTCCAATGAGCAGTTCTTC. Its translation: CASSAGTRVSNEQFF.